The rows below give T cell receptor beta chains drawn from one sample of a study of T cell responses to AZD1222 COVID-19 vaccine. Libraries were prepared by immunoSEQ multiplex PCR; TCRdb keeps only in-frame clonotypes and omits some of them. The sample has about 110,000 clones; 82% are singletons. The sequencing used peripheral blood, collected on day 0 of AZD1222 vaccination. The receptors derive from an adult in good health. Both conserved end residues are part of each CDR3. D genes are given only for firm matches. Size is stated for part of the rows, as once, few or many counts, or as a class when the clone is expanded.

J gene: TRBJ1-1; CDR3 length: 16; V gene: TRBV5-5; clone size: .; D gene: .; CDR3 DNA: TGTGCCAGCAGCTTGGTCGGCGGTACTGGGGTCACTGAAGCTTTCTTT; CDR3 protein: CASSLVGGTGVTEAFF
J gene: TRBJ1-2; CDR3 length: 14; V gene: TRBV7-9; clone size: .; D gene: TRBD1; CDR3 DNA: TGTGCCAGCAGCTCCGAACTGGACAGGGGTAGCTACACCTTC; CDR3 protein: CASSSELDRGSYTF
J gene: TRBJ1-2; CDR3 length: 18; V gene: TRBV24-1; clone size: .; D gene: TRBD1; CDR3 DNA: TGTGCCACCAGTGATTTGAAGAACAACAGGGGTTCGGGGGTTGGCTACACCTTC; CDR3 protein: CATSDLKNNRGSGVGYTF
J gene: TRBJ1-5; CDR3 length: 14; V gene: TRBV19; clone size: .; D gene: .; CDR3 DNA: TGTGCCAGTAGTATGGGCAGGGGAAATCAGCCCCAGCATTTT; CDR3 protein: CASSMGRGNQPQHF
J gene: TRBJ1-4; CDR3 length: 15; V gene: TRBV30; clone size: .; D gene: .; CDR3 DNA: TGTGCCTGGAGCCCAACCTGGGGGAGGGGGAAAAAACTGTTTTTT; CDR3 protein: CAWSPTWGRGKKLFF
J gene: TRBJ2-7; CDR3 length: 15; V gene: TRBV7-2; clone size: .; D gene: TRBD2; CDR3 DNA: TGTGCCAGCAGGCAGCGGGGGGGCGGGTCCTACGAGCAGTACTTC; CDR3 protein: CASRQRGGGSYEQYF
J gene: TRBJ2-7; CDR3 length: 15; V gene: TRBV7-2; clone size: once; D gene: .; CDR3 DNA: TGTGCCAGCAGCTTAATGCTGGGAAGCTCCTACGAGCAGTACTTC; CDR3 protein: CASSLMLGSSYEQYF
J gene: TRBJ1-2; CDR3 length: 13; V gene: TRBV12-5; clone size: .; D gene: .; CDR3 DNA: TGTGCTAGTGGTTCCCCAGGGGCGTATGGCTACACCTTC; CDR3 protein: CASGSPGAYGYTF
J gene: TRBJ2-7; CDR3 length: 15; V gene: TRBV10-3; clone size: once; D gene: .; CDR3 DNA: TGTGCCATCAGTGAGTCGCGGCAGGGGATCAACGAGCAGTACTTC; CDR3 protein: CAISESRQGINEQYF
J gene: TRBJ2-5; CDR3 length: 15; V gene: TRBV5-1; clone size: .; D gene: .; CDR3 DNA: TGCGCCAGCAGCTCCCGACCTTTAGAGCAAGAGACCCAGTACTTC; CDR3 protein: CASSSRPLEQETQYF
J gene: TRBJ1-2; CDR3 length: 14; V gene: TRBV19; clone size: .; D gene: TRBD1; CDR3 DNA: TGTGCCAGTAGTACCCGGGACAGCCACTATGGCTACACCTTC; CDR3 protein: CASSTRDSHYGYTF
J gene: TRBJ1-1; CDR3 length: 14; V gene: TRBV5-1; clone size: .; D gene: .; CDR3 DNA: TGCGCCAGCAGCCCATTGGGGGGGAACACTGAAGCTTTCTTT; CDR3 protein: CASSPLGGNTEAFF
J gene: TRBJ1-1; CDR3 length: 15; V gene: TRBV6-5; clone size: once; D gene: .; CDR3 DNA: TGTGCCAGCAGTTACGGGGGGGAATTGAACACTGAAGCTTTCTTT; CDR3 protein: CASSYGGELNTEAFF
J gene: TRBJ1-4; CDR3 length: 16; V gene: TRBV5-1; clone size: .; D gene: .; CDR3 DNA: TGCGCCAGCAGCTTGGGGAGCACTTCAACTAATGAAAAACTGTTTTTT; CDR3 protein: CASSLGSTSTNEKLFF
J gene: TRBJ2-7; CDR3 length: 14; V gene: TRBV5-1; clone size: .; D gene: TRBD1; CDR3 DNA: TGCGCCAGCAGCTTGGTCCAGGGGGCTACCGAGCAGTACTTC; CDR3 protein: CASSLVQGATEQYF
J gene: TRBJ1-6; CDR3 length: 15; V gene: TRBV4-1; clone size: .; D gene: TRBD1; CDR3 DNA: TGCGCCAGCAGCCATGCCGGGACAGGGGGATCACCCCTCCACTTT; CDR3 protein: CASSHAGTGGSPLHF
J gene: TRBJ1-4; CDR3 length: 15; V gene: TRBV18; clone size: .; D gene: TRBD1; CDR3 DNA: TGTGCCAGCTCCCGCCCCGGGACAGTGAATGAAAAACTGTTTTTT; CDR3 protein: CASSRPGTVNEKLFF
J gene: TRBJ2-1; CDR3 length: 14; V gene: TRBV2; clone size: many; D gene: .; CDR3 DNA: TGTGCCAGCAGTGTCCGGAATCCCTACAATGAGCAGTTCTTC; CDR3 protein: CASSVRNPYNEQFF
J gene: TRBJ1-1; CDR3 length: 15; V gene: TRBV25-1; clone size: .; D gene: .; CDR3 DNA: TGTGCCAGCAGTGACCCCTCAAGGGGCTTCACTGAAGCTTTCTTT; CDR3 protein: CASSDPSRGFTEAFF
J gene: TRBJ2-7; CDR3 length: 15; V gene: TRBV5-5; clone size: once; D gene: TRBD1; CDR3 DNA: TGTGCCAGCAGCCGTGGGACAGGGCTCTTCGGCGAGCAGTACTTC; CDR3 protein: CASSRGTGLFGEQYF
J gene: TRBJ1-6; CDR3 length: 17; V gene: TRBV7-2; clone size: .; D gene: TRBD1; CDR3 DNA: TGTGCCAGCAGAGTTACTGGTGGGACAGGGAGAAATTCACCCCTCCACTTT; CDR3 protein: CASRVTGGTGRNSPLHF
J gene: TRBJ1-2; CDR3 length: 15; V gene: TRBV9; clone size: .; D gene: .; CDR3 DNA: TGTGCCAGCAGCGTAGATCACAGCCTTAACTATGGCTACACCTTC; CDR3 protein: CASSVDHSLNYGYTF
J gene: TRBJ1-1; CDR3 length: 14; V gene: TRBV6-5; clone size: .; D gene: .; CDR3 DNA: TGTGCCAGCGCCCTTGGTACACAGAACACTGAAGCTTTCTTT; CDR3 protein: CASALGTQNTEAFF
J gene: TRBJ1-6; CDR3 length: 12; V gene: TRBV20-1; clone size: .; D gene: .; CDR3 DNA: TGCAGTGCTAGTGAGGGATTTTCACCCCTCCACTTT; CDR3 protein: CSASEGFSPLHF
J gene: TRBJ1-2; CDR3 length: 16; V gene: TRBV2; clone size: few; D gene: .; CDR3 DNA: TGTGCCAGCAGTGACTATTGGCAGGCCCTTAACTATGGCTACACCTTC; CDR3 protein: CASSDYWQALNYGYTF
J gene: TRBJ2-1; CDR3 length: 15; V gene: TRBV6-6; clone size: .; D gene: TRBD2; CDR3 DNA: TGTGCCAGCAGCCCGGGACTAGACCTCTCCTATGAGCAGTTCTTC; CDR3 protein: CASSPGLDLSYEQFF
J gene: TRBJ1-4; CDR3 length: 11; V gene: TRBV12-3/TRBV12-4; clone size: .; D gene: .; CDR3 DNA: TGTGCCAGCACTACTAATGAAAAACTGTTTTTT; CDR3 protein: CASTTNEKLFF
J gene: TRBJ2-5; CDR3 length: 14; V gene: TRBV2; clone size: .; D gene: .; CDR3 DNA: TGTGCCAGCAGTCCTTGGCAGGCCCAAGAGACCCAGTACTTC; CDR3 protein: CASSPWQAQETQYF
J gene: TRBJ2-5; CDR3 length: 13; V gene: TRBV7-2; clone size: .; D gene: .; CDR3 DNA: TGTGCCAGCAGCTTAAGTACGCAGGGTTACTGGTACTTC; CDR3 protein: CASSLSTQGYWYF
J gene: TRBJ2-2; CDR3 length: 15; V gene: TRBV27; clone size: .; D gene: .; CDR3 DNA: TGTGCCAGCAGTTTTGGCATTGGAGCGACCGGGGAGCTGTTTTTT; CDR3 protein: CASSFGIGATGELFF
J gene: TRBJ2-2; CDR3 length: 16; V gene: TRBV3-1/TRBV3-2; clone size: .; D gene: .; CDR3 DNA: TGTGCCAGCAGCCAAGAAGGACAGTGTCAGTCCGGGGAGCTGTTTTTT; CDR3 protein: CASSQEGQCQSGELFF
J gene: TRBJ1-1; CDR3 length: 14; V gene: TRBV6-1; clone size: .; D gene: .; CDR3 DNA: TGTGCCAGCAGTGATAACAGACCGAACACTGAAGCTTTCTTT; CDR3 protein: CASSDNRPNTEAFF
J gene: TRBJ1-4; CDR3 length: 13; V gene: TRBV28; clone size: .; D gene: TRBD1; CDR3 DNA: TGTGCCAGCAGTTTAGGGACAGTGGCGAAACTGTTTTTT; CDR3 protein: CASSLGTVAKLFF
J gene: TRBJ2-3; CDR3 length: 15; V gene: TRBV5-1; clone size: few; D gene: TRBD2; CDR3 DNA: TGCGCCAGCAGCTTCCGGGGGGTGCGGGGAGATACGCAGTATTTT; CDR3 protein: CASSFRGVRGDTQYF
J gene: TRBJ1-1; CDR3 length: 13; V gene: TRBV11-2; clone size: .; D gene: .; CDR3 DNA: TGTGCCAGCAGCTCTAACTGGGGGACTGAAGCTTTCTTT; CDR3 protein: CASSSNWGTEAFF
J gene: TRBJ2-3; CDR3 length: 13; V gene: TRBV10-3; clone size: .; D gene: .; CDR3 DNA: TGTGCCATCAGCGCCTACCAGGGAGATACGCAGTATTTT; CDR3 protein: CAISAYQGDTQYF
J gene: TRBJ1-5; CDR3 length: 15; V gene: TRBV6-2/TRBV6-3; clone size: .; D gene: TRBD1; CDR3 DNA: TGTGCCAGCAGTCCCTACAGGGGGCAAAATCAGCCCCAGCATTTT; CDR3 protein: CASSPYRGQNQPQHF
J gene: TRBJ2-7; CDR3 length: 14; V gene: TRBV15; clone size: .; D gene: .; CDR3 DNA: TGTGCCACCAGCAGAGATACGGACAGCTACGAGCAGTACTTC; CDR3 protein: CATSRDTDSYEQYF
J gene: TRBJ1-2; CDR3 length: 13; V gene: TRBV19; clone size: .; D gene: .; CDR3 DNA: TGTGCCAGTAGTTTCCTCTACAACTATGGCTACACCTTC; CDR3 protein: CASSFLYNYGYTF
J gene: TRBJ2-5; CDR3 length: 13; V gene: TRBV3-1/TRBV3-2; clone size: .; D gene: .; CDR3 DNA: TGTGCCAGCAGTTTTTCCGGCCAAGAGACCCAGTACTTC; CDR3 protein: CASSFSGQETQYF
J gene: TRBJ1-6; CDR3 length: 17; V gene: TRBV19; clone size: .; D gene: TRBD1; CDR3 DNA: TGTGCCAGTTCGACCGAGGACAGGGGGGCTAATAATTCACCCCTCCACTTT; CDR3 protein: CASSTEDRGANNSPLHF
J gene: TRBJ1-5; CDR3 length: 15; V gene: TRBV4-3; clone size: .; D gene: TRBD1; CDR3 DNA: TGCGCCAGCAGCCAAGGGACAGGGGTGAGCCAGCCCCAGCATTTT; CDR3 protein: CASSQGTGVSQPQHF
J gene: TRBJ1-1; CDR3 length: 15; V gene: TRBV6-5; clone size: few; D gene: .; CDR3 DNA: TGTGCCAGCAGTTACGCACAGGGAATGAACACTGAAGCTTTCTTT; CDR3 protein: CASSYAQGMNTEAFF
J gene: TRBJ1-1; CDR3 length: 16; V gene: TRBV14; clone size: .; D gene: .; CDR3 DNA: TGTGCCAGCAGCCAAGATGTGGGGACTTTGGCAGGCGAAGCTTTCTTT; CDR3 protein: CASSQDVGTLAGEAFF
J gene: TRBJ1-6; CDR3 length: 15; V gene: TRBV7-9; clone size: .; D gene: TRBD1; CDR3 DNA: TGTGCCAGCAGCCCGCCCGGACAGGGGAATTCACCCCTCCACTTT; CDR3 protein: CASSPPGQGNSPLHF
J gene: TRBJ1-2; CDR3 length: 11; V gene: TRBV5-6; clone size: once; D gene: .; CDR3 DNA: TGTGCCAGCAGCTTGAACCTTGGCTACACCTTC; CDR3 protein: CASSLNLGYTF
J gene: TRBJ2-7; CDR3 length: 14; V gene: TRBV5-6; clone size: once; D gene: .; CDR3 DNA: TGTGCCAGCAGCCCACTGGGTGGGGTCTACGAGCAGTACTTC; CDR3 protein: CASSPLGGVYEQYF
J gene: TRBJ2-1; CDR3 length: 16; V gene: TRBV27; clone size: .; D gene: .; CDR3 DNA: TGTGCCAGCAGTTCACCCCGCAGGGGTCCTTCCAATGAGCAGTTCTTC; CDR3 protein: CASSSPRRGPSNEQFF
J gene: TRBJ1-4; CDR3 length: 19; V gene: TRBV5-6; clone size: .; D gene: TRBD1; CDR3 DNA: TGTGCCAGCAGCTTGGGAGGTACAGGGGGCCATGCAACTAATGAAAAACTGTTTTTT; CDR3 protein: CASSLGGTGGHATNEKLFF
J gene: TRBJ2-3; CDR3 length: 16; V gene: TRBV6-2/TRBV6-3; clone size: .; D gene: TRBD2; CDR3 DNA: TGTGCCAGCAGTCCCCTGACTAGCCTTACAGCAGATACGCAGTATTTT; CDR3 protein: CASSPLTSLTADTQYF